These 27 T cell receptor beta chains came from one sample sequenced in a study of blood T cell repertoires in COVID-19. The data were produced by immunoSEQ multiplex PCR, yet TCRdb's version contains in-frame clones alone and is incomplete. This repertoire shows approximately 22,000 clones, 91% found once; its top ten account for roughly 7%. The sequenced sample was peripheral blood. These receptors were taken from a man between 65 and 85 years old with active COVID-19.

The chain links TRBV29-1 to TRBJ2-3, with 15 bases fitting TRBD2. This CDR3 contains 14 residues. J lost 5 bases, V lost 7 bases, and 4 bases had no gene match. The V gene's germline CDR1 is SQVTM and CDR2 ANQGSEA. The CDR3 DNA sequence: TGCAGCGCATTGGGACTAGCGGGGGGAGATACGCAGTATTTT. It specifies CSALGLAGGDTQYF.

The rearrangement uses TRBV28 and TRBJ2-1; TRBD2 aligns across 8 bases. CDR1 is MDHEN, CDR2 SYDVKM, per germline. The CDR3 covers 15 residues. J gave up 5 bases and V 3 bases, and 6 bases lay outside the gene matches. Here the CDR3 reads CASSFWGSGDNEQFF. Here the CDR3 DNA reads TGTGCCAGCAGTTTCTGGGGTAGCGGGGACAATGAGCAGTTCTTC.

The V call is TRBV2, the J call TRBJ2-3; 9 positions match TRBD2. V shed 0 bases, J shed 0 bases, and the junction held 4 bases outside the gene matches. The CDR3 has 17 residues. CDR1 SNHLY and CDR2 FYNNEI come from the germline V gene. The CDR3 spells CASSEARLAGSTDTQYF. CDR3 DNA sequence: TGTGCCAGCAGTGAAGCGCGTCTAGCGGGGAGCACAGATACGCAGTATTTT.

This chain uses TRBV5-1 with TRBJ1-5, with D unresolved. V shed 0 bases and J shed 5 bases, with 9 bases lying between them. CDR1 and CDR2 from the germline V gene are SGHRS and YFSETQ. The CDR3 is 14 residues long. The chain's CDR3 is CASSLDSPYQPQHF. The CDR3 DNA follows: TGCGCCAGCAGCTTGGACAGTCCCTATCAGCCCCAGCATTTT.

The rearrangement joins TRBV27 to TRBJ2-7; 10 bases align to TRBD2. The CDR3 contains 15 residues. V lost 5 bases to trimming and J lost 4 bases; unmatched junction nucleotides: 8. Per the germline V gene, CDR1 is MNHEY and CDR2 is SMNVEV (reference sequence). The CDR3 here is CASSPRPAGGYEQYF. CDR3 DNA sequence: TGTGCCAGCAGTCCACGTCCAGCGGGAGGGTACGAGCAGTACTTC.

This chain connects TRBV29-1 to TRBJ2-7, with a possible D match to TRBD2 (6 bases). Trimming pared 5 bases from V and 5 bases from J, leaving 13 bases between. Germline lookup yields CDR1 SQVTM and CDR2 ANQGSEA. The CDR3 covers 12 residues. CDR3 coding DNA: TGCAGCGTTACGGGAGATTGGAACGAGCAGTACTTC. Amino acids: CSVTGDWNEQYF.

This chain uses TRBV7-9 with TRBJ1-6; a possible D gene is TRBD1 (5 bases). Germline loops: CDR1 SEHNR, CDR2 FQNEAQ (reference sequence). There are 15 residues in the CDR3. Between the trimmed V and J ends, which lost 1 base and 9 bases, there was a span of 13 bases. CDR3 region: CASSLGTPDGSPLHF. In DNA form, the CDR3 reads TGTGCCAGCAGCTTAGGGACACCCGACGGTTCACCCCTCCACTTT. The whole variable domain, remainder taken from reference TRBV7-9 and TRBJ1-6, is DTGVSQNPRHKITKRGQNVTFRCDPISEHNRLYWYRQTLGQGPEFLTYFQNEAQLEKSRLLSDRFSAERPKGSFSTLEIQRTEQGDSAMYLCASSLGTPDGSPLHFGNGTRLTVT.

The CDR3 DNA reads TGTGCCAGCAGATCACAGGGGGCTCCTGAAGCTTTCTTT. It translates to CASRSQGAPEAFF. The J gene is TRBJ1-1, the V gene TRBV6-6; TRBD1 matches at 9 bases. The germline CDR1 and CDR2 sequences are MNHNY and SVGAGI (reference sequence). The V gene end was trimmed by 6 bases and the J gene end by 6 bases; junction bases not matched to a gene: 5. The CDR3 totals 13 residues.

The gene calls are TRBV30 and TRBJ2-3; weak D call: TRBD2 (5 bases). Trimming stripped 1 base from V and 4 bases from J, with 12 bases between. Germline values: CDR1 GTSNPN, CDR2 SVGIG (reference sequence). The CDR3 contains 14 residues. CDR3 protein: CAWSGTAGADTQYF. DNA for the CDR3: TGTGCCTGGAGTGGGACGGCCGGGGCAGATACGCAGTATTTT.

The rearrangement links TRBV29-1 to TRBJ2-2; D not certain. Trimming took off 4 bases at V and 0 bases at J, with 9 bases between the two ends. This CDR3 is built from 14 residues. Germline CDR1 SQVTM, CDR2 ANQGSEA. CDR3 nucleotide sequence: TGCAGCGTTGTCGCAGCGCCGAACACCGGGGAGCTGTTTTTT. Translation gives CSVVAAPNTGELFF.

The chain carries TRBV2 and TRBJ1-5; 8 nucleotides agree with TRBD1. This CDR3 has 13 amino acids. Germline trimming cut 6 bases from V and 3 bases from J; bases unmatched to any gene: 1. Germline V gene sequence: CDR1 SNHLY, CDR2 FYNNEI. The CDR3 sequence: CASRDRVNQPQHF. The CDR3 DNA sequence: TGTGCCAGCAGGGACAGGGTCAATCAGCCCCAGCATTTT.

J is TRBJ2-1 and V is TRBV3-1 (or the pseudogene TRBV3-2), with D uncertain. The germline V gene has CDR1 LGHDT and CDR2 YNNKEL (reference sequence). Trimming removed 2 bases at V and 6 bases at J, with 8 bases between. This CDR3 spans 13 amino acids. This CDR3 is CASSQRSTNEQFF. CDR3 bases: TGTGCCAGCAGCCAACGGTCTACCAATGAGCAGTTCTTC.

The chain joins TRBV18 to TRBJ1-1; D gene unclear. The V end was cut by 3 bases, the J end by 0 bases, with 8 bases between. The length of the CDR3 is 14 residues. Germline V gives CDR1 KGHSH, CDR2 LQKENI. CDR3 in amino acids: CASSPRLMNTEAFF. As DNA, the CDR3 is TGTGCCAGCTCACCCAGGTTGATGAACACTGAAGCTTTCTTT.

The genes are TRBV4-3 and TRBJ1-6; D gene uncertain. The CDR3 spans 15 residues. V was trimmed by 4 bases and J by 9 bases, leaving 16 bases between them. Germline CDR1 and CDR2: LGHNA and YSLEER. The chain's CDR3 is CASSLTFHESSPLHF. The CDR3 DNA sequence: TGCGCCAGCAGCCTCACGTTCCACGAGAGTTCACCCCTCCACTTT.

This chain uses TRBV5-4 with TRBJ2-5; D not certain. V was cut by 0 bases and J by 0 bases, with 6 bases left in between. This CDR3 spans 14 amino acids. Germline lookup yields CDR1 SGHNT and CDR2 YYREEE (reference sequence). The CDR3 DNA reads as TGTGCCAGCAGCTTGGACAGCTACCAAGAGACCCAGTACTTC. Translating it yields CASSLDSYQETQYF.

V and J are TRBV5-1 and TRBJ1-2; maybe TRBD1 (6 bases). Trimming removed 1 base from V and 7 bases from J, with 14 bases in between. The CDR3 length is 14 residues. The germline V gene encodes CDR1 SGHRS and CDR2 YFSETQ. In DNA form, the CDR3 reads TGCGCCAGCAGCTTGAATTCCGACAGGACTGGCTACACCTTC. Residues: CASSLNSDRTGYTF.

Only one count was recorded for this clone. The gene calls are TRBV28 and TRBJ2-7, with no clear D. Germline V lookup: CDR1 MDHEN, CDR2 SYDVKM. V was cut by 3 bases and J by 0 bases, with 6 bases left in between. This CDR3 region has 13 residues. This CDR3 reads CASSFPSSYEQYF. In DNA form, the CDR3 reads TGTGCCAGCAGTTTCCCTAGCTCCTACGAGCAGTACTTC.

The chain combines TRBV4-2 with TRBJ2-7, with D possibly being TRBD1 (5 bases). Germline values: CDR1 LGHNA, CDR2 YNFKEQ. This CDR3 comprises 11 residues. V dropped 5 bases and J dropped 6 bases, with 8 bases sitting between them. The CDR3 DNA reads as TGTGCCAGCAGCTTGCAGGGCGAGCAGTACTTC. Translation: CASSLQGEQYF.

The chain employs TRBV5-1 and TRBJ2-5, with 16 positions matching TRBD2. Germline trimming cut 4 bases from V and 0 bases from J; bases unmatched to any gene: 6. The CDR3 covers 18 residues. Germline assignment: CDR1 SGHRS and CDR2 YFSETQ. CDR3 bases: TGCGCCAGCAGCCTCGGGACTAGCGGGAGGGGGTACCAAGAGACCCAGTACTTC. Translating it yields CASSLGTSGRGYQETQYF.

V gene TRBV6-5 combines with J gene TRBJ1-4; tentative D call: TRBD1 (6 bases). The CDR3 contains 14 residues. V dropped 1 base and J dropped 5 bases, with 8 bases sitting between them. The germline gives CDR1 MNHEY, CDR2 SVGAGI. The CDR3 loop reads CASSYYQGNEKLFF. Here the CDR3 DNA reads TGTGCCAGCAGTTACTACCAGGGGAATGAAAAACTGTTTTTT.

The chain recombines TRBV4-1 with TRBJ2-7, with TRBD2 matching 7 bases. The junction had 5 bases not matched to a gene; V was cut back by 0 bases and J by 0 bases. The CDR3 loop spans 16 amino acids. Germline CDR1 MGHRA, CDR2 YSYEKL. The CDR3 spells CASSQDYSGASYEQYF. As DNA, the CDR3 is TGCGCCAGCAGCCAAGATTACAGCGGGGCCTCCTACGAGCAGTACTTC.

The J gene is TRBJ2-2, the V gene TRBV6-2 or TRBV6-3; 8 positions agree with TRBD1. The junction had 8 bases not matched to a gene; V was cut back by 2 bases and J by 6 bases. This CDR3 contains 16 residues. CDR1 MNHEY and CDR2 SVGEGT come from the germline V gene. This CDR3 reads CASSYVGQGTSGELFF. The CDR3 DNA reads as TGTGCCAGCAGTTACGTAGGACAGGGTACCTCCGGGGAGCTGTTTTTT.

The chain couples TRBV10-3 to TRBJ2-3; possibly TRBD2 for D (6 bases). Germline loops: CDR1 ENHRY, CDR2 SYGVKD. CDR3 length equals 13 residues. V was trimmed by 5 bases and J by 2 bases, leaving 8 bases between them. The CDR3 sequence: CAISTGDTDTQYF. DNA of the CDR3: TGTGCCATCAGTACGGGGGACACAGATACGCAGTATTTT.

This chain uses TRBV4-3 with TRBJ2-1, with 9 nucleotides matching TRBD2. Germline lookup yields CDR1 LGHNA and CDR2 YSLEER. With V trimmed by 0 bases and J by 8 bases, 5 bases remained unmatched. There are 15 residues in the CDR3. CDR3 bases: TGCGCCAGCAGCCAAGAGGTAGCGGGAGCGTATGAGCAGTTCTTC. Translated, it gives CASSQEVAGAYEQFF.

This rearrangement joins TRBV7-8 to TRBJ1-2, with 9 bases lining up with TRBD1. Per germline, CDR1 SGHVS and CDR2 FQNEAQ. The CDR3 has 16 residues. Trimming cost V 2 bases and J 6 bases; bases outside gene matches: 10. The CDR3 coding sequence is TGTGCCAGCAGCTTATATATGGACAGGGGCAAGCATGGCTACACCTTC. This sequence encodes CASSLYMDRGKHGYTF.

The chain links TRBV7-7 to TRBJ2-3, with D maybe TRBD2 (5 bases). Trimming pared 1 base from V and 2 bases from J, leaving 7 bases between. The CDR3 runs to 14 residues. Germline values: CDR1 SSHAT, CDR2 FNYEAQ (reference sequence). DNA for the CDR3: TGTGCCAGCAGCTTAGGAGGGATCACAGATACGCAGTATTTT. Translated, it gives CASSLGGITDTQYF.

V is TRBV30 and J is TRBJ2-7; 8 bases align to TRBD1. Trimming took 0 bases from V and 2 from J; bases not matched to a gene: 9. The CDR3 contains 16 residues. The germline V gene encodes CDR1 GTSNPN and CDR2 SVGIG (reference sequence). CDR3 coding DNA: TGTGCCTGGAGTGTCGGACCAGGACAGGGCCCCTACGAGCAGTACTTC. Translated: CAWSVGPGQGPYEQYF.